These T cell receptor beta chains were read from a single sample in a study of blood T cells in healthy people across ages. From the 5' RACE reads, TCRdb called clonotypes with MiXCR, one entry per CDR3 protein. The repertoire holds fewer than 1.5 million distinct CDR3 sequences, with about 40% as singletons. Material for sequencing was blood. The source of these receptors is a woman in her late teens or twenties in good health. The CDR3 runs from the conserved cysteine through the conserved F or W. Size values are once, few and many counts, or a class for expanded clones, and some rows have none.

clone_size | v_call | cdr3_aa
- | TRBV27 | CASRGLYSSNQPQHF
- | TRBV3-1 | CASSQVGNNEQFF
few | TRBV10-3 | CAISPLAGGGGEQFF
- | TRBV6-1 | CASSEERTGLYEQYF
few | TRBV11-2 | CASSLQGLTDTQYF
- | TRBV7-2 | CASSLAPTGVGEKLFF
few | TRBV29-1 | CSVAPLTVGETQYF
few | TRBV7-8 | CASSSTSGTSSYNEQFF
- | TRBV11-2 | CASSLEGLGRIATNEKLFF
many | TRBV7-2 | CASSLGRTGGEQYF
- | TRBV7-6 | CASSSGLRELFF
few | TRBV20-1 | CSARDRFKYEQYF
- | TRBV9 | CASSVGITGAAADTQYF
once | TRBV20-1 | CSARDQETLYGRWVNTQYF
- | TRBV14 | CASSPLEGEETQYF
many | TRBV6-6 | CASSYSDARGIYNEQFF
- | TRBV3-1 | CASLSGGAFRRETQYF
- | TRBV2 | CASSDGLAGPDTQYF
- | TRBV24-1 | CATSDWGEKLFF
- | TRBV6-5 | CASRQTGGPEAFF
few | TRBV7-9 | CASSEQGVQETQYF
- | TRBV20-1 | CSAIGNAKNIQYF
- | TRBV2 | CASSEGLANEQFF
- | TRBV20-1 | CSASTGTSTAKTQYF
- | TRBV15 | CATSPDRAPSYEQYF
- | TRBV5-1 | CASSGGTSGTTDTQYF
- | TRBV20-1 | CSAAGGLQGNEQFF
many | TRBV6-1 | CASSGTVYGYTF
- | TRBV28 | CASLSDRVGNQPQHF
once | TRBV20-1 | CSAGGTLLAGGRETQYF
many | TRBV29-1 | CSVETRLSGEQYF
- | TRBV20-1 | CSAPRQGGSGTQYF
few | TRBV4-1 | CASSPEGTGSTEAFF
- | TRBV6-4 | CASSDSGGPQYF
- | TRBV5-1 | CASRSSVNNEQFF
once | TRBV7-2 | CASSPRGGQTNNEQYF
- | TRBV3-1 | CASSPIAVRETQYF
- | TRBV29-1 | CSVEVRGAYNEQFF
- | TRBV7-2 | CASSPRLGLGNEQYF
- | TRBV20-1 | CSAREWSPTDTQYF
- | TRBV7-9 | CASSLNRGSGDTIYF
once | TRBV2 | CASSPLVGSSTDTQYF
- | TRBV21-1 | CASSPVSQGARETDTQYF
- | TRBV27 | CASRKQGRDGYTF
- | TRBV9 | CASRPGTTSEQYF
- | TRBV3-1 | CASSQEKDRSYEQYF
- | TRBV12-3/TRBV12-4 | CASSPTGRSGGYTF
- | TRBV20-1 | CSAGVGQAQPQHF
few | TRBV10-2 | CASTPHRVLYEQYF